This T cell receptor beta chain comes out of a study of glioma-infiltrating T cells after dendritic cell vaccination (dated by TCRdb to the mid-2010s). Background for the entire study: The cohort included some 15 glioblastoma patients drawn from Phase I and II dendritic cell vaccination trials, of whom 9 were newly diagnosed and 6 had recurrent disease. Between the early 2000s and the early 2010s, the patients were given dendritic cell vaccination pulsed with autologous tumor lysate. To make the vaccine, monocyte-derived dendritic cells were cultured for 6 to 7 days with IL-4 and GM-CSF and then pulsed overnight with autologous tumor lysate. Each patient was given three intradermal dendritic cell vaccine injections, spaced two weeks apart, in the arm below the axilla. Deep sequencing of TCR beta CDR3 regions was used to quantify tumor-infiltrating lymphocyte content and compare tumor and blood repertoires in dendritic cell-vaccinated glioblastoma patients. Survival after dendritic cell vaccination was correlated with TCR sequencing metrics, including TIL content and tumor-blood repertoire overlap.

Trimming removed 5 bases from V and 11 bases from J, leaving 13 bases between the germline ends. CDR1 LGHNA and CDR2 YNFKEQ were looked up in the germline V gene. The CDR3 starts with the cysteine, ends with the phenylalanine, and has 12 residues. The retained sequence is limited to the CDR3, 36 bases, with the frame set at the first base. Concerning this clone itself: The target of this receptor is not known. No quality values exist for individual bases; no much larger clone is one base distant.

According to the study, the label for this sample's time point signals: after dendritic cell vaccination, including at tumor progression/relapse. Patients were selected on the basis of adequate residual fresh-frozen tumor tissue and more than two years of available survival data. Molecular status otherwise varied across the glioblastoma patients, but none of them carried an isocitrate dehydrogenase mutation. PBMC were collected before vaccination, two weeks after the third vaccination, and at tumor progression if tumor progression occurred. Genomic DNA was extracted with the Qiagen DNeasy Blood extraction Kit. Using the immunoSEQ assay, TCRB CDR3 regions were amplified from roughly 2 micrograms of genomic DNA, or from all available DNA when less than that was on hand. Multiplex PCR used 60 forward primers for TCR V beta segments and 13 reverse primers for J beta segments. To estimate reads per starting template, synthetic control templates were spiked into each sample at limiting dilution. Sequencing produced 87 bp reads on the Illumina HiSeq System. Per the authors' processing: PCR and sequencing errors were removed by a nearest neighbor algorithm that merged closely related sequences. TCR overlap was defined as the percentage of unique tumor TCR beta sequences that were also present in the same patient's peripheral blood. The table was pulled from immuneACCESS by TCRdb, which kept in-frame rearrangements only. Such tables lose some clones; where checked, under half of the loss comes from unresolved V genes, and the rest has no known cause. That table is the source of V, J and clone size, and D and trimming were worked out from the DNA. This sample gives 72,000 or so clones in total; roughly 91% of them show up just once. The top ten hold 2% to 2.5% of the sample.

What the authors observed across the whole study: TCR clonality showed no direct relationship with survival, which suggests that a diverse polyclonal response may be important. The three-group TCR overlap response model was characterized as speculative, and prospective validation of the model was stated to be required. The cohort was small and heterogeneous, and full blood and tumor sets were available for few patients, with initial-recurrent tumor pairs available for even fewer patients. After dendritic cell vaccination, a higher estimated pretreatment TIL content predicted longer time to progression and longer overall survival.

This receptor chain uses TRBV4-2 and TRBJ1-5; the D gene cannot be named for sure. The sample consisted of blood, taken after dendritic cell vaccination. This TCR was recovered from a human donor with glioblastoma. The CDR3 sequence is CASSSSEGAQHF. The sequence in DNA is TGTGCCAGCAGCAGTTCCGAGGGAGCCCAGCATTTT.